Sequencing of this TCR beta chain was carried out in a study of CD8 T cells in Susac syndrome. An amount of RNA that ranged from roughly 0.5 to 1 ug was reverse transcribed with random hexamers. TCRdb re-called the immunoSEQ multiplex PCR reads with MiXCR, one entry per CDR3 protein. The sample contains fewer than 150,000 distinct CDR3 sequences, about 90% of which appear only once. Trimming at V came to 5 bases and at J to 3 bases, leaving 3 bases not matched to a gene. The CDR3 is 13 amino acids. CDR1 and CDR2 from the germline V gene are MDHEN and SYDVKM. The multiple sclerosis controls, all treatment-naive patients, had relapsing-remitting disease that was stable or active.

This receptor was identified in a human donor with multiple sclerosis. The J gene is TRBJ2-5, the V gene TRBV28, with 7 bases aligning to TRBD1. The sequenced material came from CD8+ T cells from PBMCs. CDR3 in DNA: TGTGCCAGCAGTCCAACAGGGGAAGAGACCCAGTACTTC. Amino acid sequence: CASSPTGEETQYF.